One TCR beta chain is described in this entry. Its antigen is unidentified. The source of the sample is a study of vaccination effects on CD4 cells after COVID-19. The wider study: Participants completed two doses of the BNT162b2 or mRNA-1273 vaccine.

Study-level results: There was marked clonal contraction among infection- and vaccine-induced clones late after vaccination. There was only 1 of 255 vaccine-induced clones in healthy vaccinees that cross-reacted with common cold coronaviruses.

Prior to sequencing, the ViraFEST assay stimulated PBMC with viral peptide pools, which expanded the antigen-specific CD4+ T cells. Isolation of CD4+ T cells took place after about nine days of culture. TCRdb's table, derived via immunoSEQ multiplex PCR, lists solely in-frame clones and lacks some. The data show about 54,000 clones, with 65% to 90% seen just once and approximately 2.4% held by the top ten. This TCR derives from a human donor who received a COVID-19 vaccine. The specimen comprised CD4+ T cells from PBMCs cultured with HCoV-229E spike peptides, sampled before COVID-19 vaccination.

The CDR3 coding sequence is TGTGCCAGCAGCTTACCGGGACAGGGGAAGGACTATGGCTACACCTTC. It specifies CASSLPGQGKDYGYTF. The rearrangement uses TRBV5-6 and TRBJ1-2, with 10 bases aligning to TRBD1. The ends lost 2 bases at V and 3 bases at J; junction bases unmatched: 7. The germline V gene has CDR1 SGHDT and CDR2 YYEEEE. There are 16 residues in the CDR3. Together with reference TRBV5-6 and TRBJ1-2, the CDR3 gives the full variable domain: DAGVTQSPTHLIKTRGQQVTLRCSPKSGHDTVSWYQQALGQGPQFIFQYYEEEERQRGNFPDRFSGHQFPNYSSELNVNALLLGDSALYLCASSLPGQGKDYGYTFGSGTRLTVV.